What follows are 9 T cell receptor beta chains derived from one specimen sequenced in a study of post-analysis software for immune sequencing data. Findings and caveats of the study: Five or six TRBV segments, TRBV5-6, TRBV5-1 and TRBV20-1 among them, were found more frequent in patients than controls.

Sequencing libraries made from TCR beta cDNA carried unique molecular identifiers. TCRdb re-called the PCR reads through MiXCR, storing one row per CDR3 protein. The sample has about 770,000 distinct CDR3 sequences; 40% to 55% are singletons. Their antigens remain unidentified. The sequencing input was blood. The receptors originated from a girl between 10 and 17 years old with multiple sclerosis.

DNA of the CDR3: TGCGCCAGCAGCCGACGGACAGGGGAGGTTGTACGGATTGACAATGAGCAGTACTTC. It specifies CASSRRTGEVVRIDNEQYF. This sequence joins TRBV5-1 and TRBJ2-1; TRBD1 matches at 9 bases. The end of the DNA is better explained by TRBJ2-7, so the J call may be wrong. This CDR3 region has 19 residues. CDR1 is SGHRS, CDR2 YFSETQ, per germline.

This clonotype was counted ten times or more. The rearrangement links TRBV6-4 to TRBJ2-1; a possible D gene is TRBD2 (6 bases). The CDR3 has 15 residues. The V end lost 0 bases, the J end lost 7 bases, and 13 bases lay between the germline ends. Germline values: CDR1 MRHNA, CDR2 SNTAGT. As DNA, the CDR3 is TGTGCCAGCAGTGACTCCGTAGCGGAACCTAATGAGCAGTTCTTC. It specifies CASSDSVAEPNEQFF.

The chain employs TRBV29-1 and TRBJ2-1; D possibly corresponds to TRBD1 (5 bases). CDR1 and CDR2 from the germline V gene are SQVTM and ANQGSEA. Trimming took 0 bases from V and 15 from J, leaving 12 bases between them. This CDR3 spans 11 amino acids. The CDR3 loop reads CSVEDGAKRFF. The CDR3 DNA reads TGCAGCGTTGAAGATGGGGCTAAGCGGTTCTTC.

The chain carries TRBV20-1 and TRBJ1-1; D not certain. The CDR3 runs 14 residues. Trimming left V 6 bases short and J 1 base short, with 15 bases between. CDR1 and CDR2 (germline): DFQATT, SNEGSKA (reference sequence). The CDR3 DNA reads TGCAGTGCCCCCTTGCCGGATGCGAACACTGAAGCTTTCTTT. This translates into CSAPLPDANTEAFF.

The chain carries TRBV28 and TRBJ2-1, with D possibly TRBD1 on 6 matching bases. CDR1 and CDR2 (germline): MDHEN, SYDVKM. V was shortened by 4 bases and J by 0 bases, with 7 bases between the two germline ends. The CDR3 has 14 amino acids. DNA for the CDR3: TGTGCCAGCAGTTACAGGGCCTCCTACAATGAGCAGTTCTTC. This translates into CASSYRASYNEQFF.

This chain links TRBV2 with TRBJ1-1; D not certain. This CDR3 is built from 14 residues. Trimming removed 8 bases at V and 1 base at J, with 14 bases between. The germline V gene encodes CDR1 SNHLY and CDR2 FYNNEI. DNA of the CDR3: TGTGCCAGCGTTAGAGGGAGGTCGAACACTGAAGCTTTCTTT. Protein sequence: CASVRGRSNTEAFF.

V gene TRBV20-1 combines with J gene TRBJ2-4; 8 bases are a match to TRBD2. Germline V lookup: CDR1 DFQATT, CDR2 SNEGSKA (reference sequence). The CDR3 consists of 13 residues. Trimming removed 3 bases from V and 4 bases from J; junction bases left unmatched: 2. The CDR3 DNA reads TGCAGTGCTAGGGGACTAGGTAAAAACATTCAGTACTTC. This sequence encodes CSARGLGKNIQYF.

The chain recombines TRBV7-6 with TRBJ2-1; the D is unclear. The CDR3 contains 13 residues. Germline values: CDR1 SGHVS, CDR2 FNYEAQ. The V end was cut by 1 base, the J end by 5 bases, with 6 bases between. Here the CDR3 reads CASSLVTNNEQFF. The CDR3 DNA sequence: TGTGCCAGCAGCTTAGTCACTAACAATGAGCAGTTCTTC. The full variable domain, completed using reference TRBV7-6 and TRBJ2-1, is GAGVSQSPRYKVTKRGQDVALRCDPISGHVSLYWYRQALGQGPEFLTYFNYEAQQDKSGLPNDRFSAERPEGSISTLTIQRTEQRDSAMYRCASSLVTNNEQFFGPGTRLTVL.

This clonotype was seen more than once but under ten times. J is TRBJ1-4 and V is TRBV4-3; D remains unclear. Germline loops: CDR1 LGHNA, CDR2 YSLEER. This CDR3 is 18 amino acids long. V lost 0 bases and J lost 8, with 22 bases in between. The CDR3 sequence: CASSQDSRAGITGEKLFF. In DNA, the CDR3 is TGCGCCAGCAGCCAAGATAGTAGGGCCGGGATAACTGGGGAAAAACTGTTTTTT.